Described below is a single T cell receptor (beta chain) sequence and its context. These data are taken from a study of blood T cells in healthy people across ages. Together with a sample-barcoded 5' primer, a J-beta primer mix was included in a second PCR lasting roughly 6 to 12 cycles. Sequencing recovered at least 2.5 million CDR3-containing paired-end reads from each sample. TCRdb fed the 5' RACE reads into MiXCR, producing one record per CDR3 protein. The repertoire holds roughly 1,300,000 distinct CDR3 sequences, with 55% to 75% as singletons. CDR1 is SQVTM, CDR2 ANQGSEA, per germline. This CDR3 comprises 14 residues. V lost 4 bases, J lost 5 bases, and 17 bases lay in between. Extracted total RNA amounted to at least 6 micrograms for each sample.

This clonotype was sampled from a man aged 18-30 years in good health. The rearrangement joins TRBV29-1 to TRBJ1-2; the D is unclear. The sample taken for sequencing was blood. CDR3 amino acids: CSVGKRADYYGYTF. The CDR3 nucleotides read TGCAGCGTTGGGAAGCGTGCGGATTATTATGGCTACACCTTC.